A single sample gave rise to the 11 T cell receptor beta chains below, sequenced in a study of OX40 agonist ivuxolimab in advanced cancers. Profiling relied on immunoSEQ multiplex PCR, and the TCRdb table lists in-frame clones only, not all of them. Here the sample spans 75,000 to 90,000 clones, roughly 92% being singletons. The sample consisted of CD4+ or CD8+ T cells sorted from blood, taken in a trial of the OX40 agonist ivuxolimab. The receptors shown here come from an adult with an advanced solid tumor such as melanoma, head and neck, liver or kidney cancer.

This chain joins TRBV23-1 and TRBJ1-5; D gene uncertain. TRBV23-1 is annotated as an ORF whose role is uncertain. The CDR3 length is 12 residues. V dropped 6 bases and J dropped 0 bases, with 3 bases sitting between them. The CDR3 sequence: CASRVSNQPQHF. CDR3 in DNA: TGCGCCAGCAGGGTTAGCAATCAGCCCCAGCATTTT.

The rearrangement links TRBV6-1 to TRBJ1-2, with TRBD1 matching 7 bases. Looked up from germline, CDR1 is MNHNS and CDR2 is SASEGT. This CDR3 is built from 17 residues. The J segment lost 4 bases and the V segment lost 0 bases, leaving 11 bases of the junction unmatched. This chain's CDR3 is CASSEAGRGQIIYGYTF. The CDR3 DNA reads TGTGCCAGCAGTGAAGCGGGGAGGGGACAGATAATCTATGGCTACACCTTC.

The V call is TRBV28, the J call TRBJ2-2; 8 bases are shared with TRBD1. CDR3 length: 20 amino acids. The J segment lost 1 base and the V segment lost 6 bases, leaving 19 bases of the junction unmatched. CDR1 is MDHEN, CDR2 SYDVKM, per germline. The CDR3 region is CASRSRVLSVGTGNTGELFF. The CDR3 DNA follows: TGTGCCAGCAGATCCCGAGTCTTATCTGTAGGGACAGGGAACACCGGGGAGCTGTTTTTT. Complete variable domain (other parts from reference TRBV28 and TRBJ2-2): DVKVTQSSRYLVKRTGEKVFLECVQDMDHENMFWYRQDPGLGLRLIYFSYDVKMKEKGDIPEGYSVSREKKERFSLILESASTNQTSMYLCASRSRVLSVGTGNTGELFFGEGSRLTVL.

The chain links TRBV5-1 to TRBJ2-5; D is unresolved. This CDR3 contains 14 residues. Germline CDR1 reads SGHRS; CDR2 reads YFSETQ. Trimming left V 5 bases short and J 1 base short, with 12 bases between. CDR3 sequence: CASRPRTSQETQYF. CDR3 nucleotide sequence: TGCGCCAGCAGACCCCGGACGTCCCAAGAGACCCAGTACTTC.

This sequence joins TRBV7-9 and TRBJ1-5; TRBD1 might be the D (5 bases). Looked up from germline, CDR1 is SEHNR and CDR2 is FQNEAQ (reference sequence). The CDR3 sequence is 13 residues long. V was clipped by 5 bases and J by 6 bases, with 11 bases between them. CDR3 coding DNA: TGTGCCAGCAGCAGGGGAGAGGGTCAGCCCCAGCATTTT. Encoded protein: CASSRGEGQPQHF.

The chain carries TRBV30 and TRBJ2-5, with D possibly TRBD1 on 6 matching bases. Trimming took 4 bases from V and 5 from J, leaving 14 bases between them. This CDR3 comprises 13 residues. Germline V gives CDR1 GTSNPN, CDR2 SVGIG (reference sequence). CDR3 nucleotides: TGTGCCTGGACCAGGGGTGTAGGCGAGACCCAGTACTTC. Translation gives CAWTRGVGETQYF.

The V gene is TRBV30, the J gene TRBJ1-6; possibly TRBD1 for D (6 bases). V shed 2 bases and J shed 7 bases, with 15 bases lying between them. The CDR3 consists of 15 residues. The germline CDR1 and CDR2 sequences are GTSNPN and SVGIG (reference sequence). CDR3 bases: TGTGCCTGGAGTAGATCAGGGGCCATAAATTCACCCCTCCACTTT. Encoded protein: CAWSRSGAINSPLHF.

The chain joins TRBV5-1 to TRBJ2-3; 7 bases match TRBD1. The CDR3 extends over 14 amino acids. Per the germline V gene, CDR1 is SGHRS and CDR2 is YFSETQ. The V gene end was trimmed by 4 bases and the J gene end by 2 bases; junction bases not matched to a gene: 4. The DNA for the CDR3 is TGCGCCAGCAGCCGGGACAGTGCCACAGATACGCAGTATTTT. It translates to CASSRDSATDTQYF. Filled out from reference TRBV5-1 and TRBJ2-3, the complete variable domain reads KAGVTQTPRYLIKTRGQQVTLSCSPISGHRSVSWYQQTPGQGLQFLFEYFSETQRNKGNFPGRFSGRQFSNSRSEMNVSTLELGDSALYLCASSRDSATDTQYFGPGTRLTVL.

The chain is built from TRBV30 and TRBJ1-1; D is unclear. With 3 bases removed from V and 4 bases from J, the gap between germline ends came to 21 bases. The CDR3 extends over 16 amino acids. Germline-derived CDR1 and CDR2 are GTSNPN and SVGIG (reference sequence). CDR3 protein: CAWRKGSRVVSTEAFF. The CDR3 DNA is TGTGCCTGGAGAAAAGGTAGTAGGGTCGTTAGCACTGAAGCTTTCTTT.

This clone was counted a few times. CDR3: CASSLLGDNSPLHF. The CDR3 DNA sequence: TGTGCCAGCAGCTTGCTAGGGGACAATTCACCCCTCCACTTT. V and J are TRBV5-4 and TRBJ1-6; tentatively, D is TRBD1 (5 bases). This CDR3 region has 14 residues. With 1 base removed from V and 7 bases from J, the gap between germline ends came to 9 bases. Per germline, CDR1 SGHNT and CDR2 YYREEE (reference sequence).

The rearrangement links TRBV5-1 to TRBJ1-1; D ambiguous. The CDR3 spans 13 residues. In germline, CDR1 is SGHRS, CDR2 YFSETQ. Deletions cut 4 bases from V and 4 bases from J, with 11 bases between. As DNA, the CDR3 is TGCGCCAGCAGCCCTGGGGTAGGCACTGAAGCTTTCTTT. Its protein product is CASSPGVGTEAFF.